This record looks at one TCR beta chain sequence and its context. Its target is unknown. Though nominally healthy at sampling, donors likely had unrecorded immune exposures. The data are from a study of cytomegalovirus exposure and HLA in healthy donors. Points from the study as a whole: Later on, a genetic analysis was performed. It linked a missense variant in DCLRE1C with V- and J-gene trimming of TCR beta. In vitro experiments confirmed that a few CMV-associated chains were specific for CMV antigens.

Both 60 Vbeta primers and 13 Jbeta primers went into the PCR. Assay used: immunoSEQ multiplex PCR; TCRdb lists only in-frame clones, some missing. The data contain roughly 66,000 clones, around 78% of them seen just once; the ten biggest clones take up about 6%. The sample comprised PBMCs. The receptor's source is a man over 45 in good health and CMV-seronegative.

In DNA form, the CDR3 reads TGTGCCAGCAGCCCCATGGGACAGACACGAGCTACTAATGAAAAACTGTTTTTT. This translates into CASSPMGQTRATNEKLFF. The chain recombines TRBV7-9 with TRBJ1-4; 7 nucleotides match TRBD1. Per the germline V gene, CDR1 is SEHNR and CDR2 is FQNEAQ (reference sequence). The V segment lost 5 bases and the J segment 2 bases; nucleotides outside the gene matches: 14. The CDR3 loop spans 18 amino acids.